The 31 T cell receptor beta chains in this list originate from one sample, sequenced in a study of blood T cells in healthy people across ages. A sample-barcoded 5' primer and a J-beta primer mix were used in a second PCR of about 7 to 12 cycles. TCRdb re-called the 5' RACE reads through MiXCR, storing one row per CDR3 protein. Of approximately 800,000 distinct CDR3 sequences listed, 20% to 30% were seen once; the top ten hold around 3%. These records were also assigned to another study, of T cells of mothers and their children.

The sequenced sample consisted of blood. These receptors were collected from a boy aged 5-17 years in good health.

This chain uses TRBV7-9 with TRBJ2-3; TRBD2 matches 16 bases. V lost 5 bases to trimming and J lost 5 bases; unmatched junction nucleotides: 4. The CDR3 covers 16 residues. Germline V gives CDR1 SEHNR, CDR2 FQNEAQ (reference sequence). Written as DNA, the CDR3 is TGTGCCAGCAGCCTCGGGACTAGCGGGGGGGAAGATACGCAGTATTTT. Translating gives CASSLGTSGGEDTQYF.

This clonotype was detected only a few times. The rearrangement uses TRBV12-3 or TRBV12-4 and TRBJ2-2; 7 bases match TRBD1. The CDR3 is made up of 16 amino acids. V was clipped by 6 bases and J by 5 bases; unmatched bases: 12. In DNA form, the CDR3 reads TGTGCCAGCAGGATAAATAACAGGGGTCGGACCGGGGAGCTGTTTTTT. Translating gives CASRINNRGRTGELFF.

This clonotype appeared a few times. The V call is TRBV20-1, the J call TRBJ2-7; tentative D call: TRBD2 (5 bases). Germline V gene sequence: CDR1 DFQATT, CDR2 SNEGSKA (reference sequence). Deletions cut 3 bases from V and 0 bases from J, with 15 bases between. The CDR3 runs to 15 residues. The CDR3 DNA follows: TGCAGTGCTAGGGCGGACTTCGGCTCCTCCTACGAGCAGTACTTC. This encodes CSARADFGSSYEQYF.

The CDR3 here is CASSGTSRATEAFF. The CDR3 DNA is TGTGCCAGCAGCGGTACTTCAAGGGCCACTGAAGCTTTCTTT. The J gene is TRBJ1-1, the V gene TRBV7-9, with D hard to call. The ends were cut back, 5 bases at V and 4 bases at J, with 14 bases in the middle. The CDR3 has 14 residues. CDR1 is SEHNR, CDR2 FQNEAQ, per germline (reference sequence).

The V call is TRBV10-3, the J call TRBJ1-1; 10 bases match TRBD1. Germline-derived CDR1 and CDR2 are ENHRY and SYGVKD. The trim removed 5 bases at V and 0 bases at J, leaving 3 bases unmatched. This CDR3 has 15 residues. CDR3 DNA sequence: TGTGCCATCAGTAGACAGGGGGCGATGAACACTGAAGCTTTCTTT. The encoded protein is CAISRQGAMNTEAFF.

The CDR3 sequence is CASSRPQAQSYGYTF. CDR3 sequence (DNA): TGTGCCAGCAGCCGCCCCCAGGCGCAGTCCTATGGCTACACCTTC. This chain uses TRBV7-2 with TRBJ1-2; no reliable D call. CDR3 size: 15 residues. V lost 5 bases, J lost 4 bases, and 17 bases lay in between. Per germline, CDR1 SGHTA and CDR2 FQGNSA.

This clonotype was counted a few times. The V and J genes are TRBV12-3 or TRBV12-4 and TRBJ2-1; D is unclear. The CDR3 has 15 residues. Trimming stripped 6 bases from V and 8 bases from J, with 20 bases between. CDR3 nucleotide sequence: TGTGCCAGCAGCCTCGGGCTCAGGTCTAGGTATGAGCAGTTCTTC. This translates into CASSLGLRSRYEQFF.

The chain employs TRBV4-1 and TRBJ2-2, with D tentatively TRBD1 (6 bases). The ends were cut back, 0 bases at V and 7 bases at J, with 9 bases in the middle. The CDR3 runs 14 residues. Germline assignment: CDR1 MGHRA and CDR2 YSYEKL. DNA for the CDR3: TGCGCCAGCAGCCAAGAAGGGGGTGGCGGGGAGCTGTTTTTT. It specifies CASSQEGGGGELFF.

The rearrangement uses TRBV10-3 and TRBJ1-1; 11 positions match TRBD1. V was clipped by 2 bases and J by 0 bases; unmatched bases: 5. Germline V gene sequence: CDR1 ENHRY, CDR2 SYGVKD. The CDR3 consists of 17 residues. This chain's CDR3 is CAISERTGGSMNTEAFF. The CDR3 nucleotides are TGTGCCATCAGTGAGAGGACAGGGGGCTCCATGAACACTGAAGCTTTCTTT.

The rearrangement joins TRBV15 to TRBJ2-1; 7 bases agree with TRBD2. Germline assignment: CDR1 LNHNV and CDR2 YYDKDF (reference sequence). V trimming: 0 bases; J trimming: 8 bases; junction bases outside the gene matches: 1. This CDR3 spans 13 amino acids. DNA of the CDR3: TGTGCCACCAGCAGAGATCGGGGGGATGAGCAGTTCTTC. Translating gives CATSRDRGDEQFF.

This clonotype occurred a few times. J is TRBJ1-3 and V is TRBV5-1; 8 bases map to TRBD1. This CDR3 has 14 amino acids. Germline CDR1 SGHRS, CDR2 YFSETQ. V was pared by 4 bases and J by 5 bases, with 5 bases of the junction left unmatched. The CDR3 is CASSPGQGRNTIYF. The CDR3 coding sequence is TGCGCCAGCAGCCCCGGACAGGGCAGAAACACCATATATTTT.

The V gene is TRBV12-3 or TRBV12-4, the J gene TRBJ2-2; 7 positions agree with TRBD1. V shed 3 bases and J 0 bases; nucleotides not matched to a gene: 10. The CDR3 is 18 residues long. Written as DNA, the CDR3 is TGTGCCAGCAGTTTTCCGCGACAGGGACCCTCGAACACCGGGGAGCTGTTTTTT. Its protein product is CASSFPRQGPSNTGELFF.

The chain carries TRBV28 and TRBJ2-1, with TRBD2 identical over 9 bases. The J segment lost 7 bases and the V segment lost 5 bases, leaving 12 bases of the junction unmatched. This CDR3 is 16 amino acids long. The germline CDR1 and CDR2 sequences are MDHEN and SYDVKM. The CDR3: CASSPSGSGGLNEQFF. CDR3 DNA: TGTGCCAGCAGTCCCAGTGGTAGCGGGGGACTAAATGAGCAGTTCTTC. The full variable domain, rest sourced from reference TRBV28 and TRBJ2-1, is DVKVTQSSRYLVKRTGEKVFLECVQDMDHENMFWYRQDPGLGLRLIYFSYDVKMKEKGDIPEGYSVSREKKERFSLILESASTNQTSMYLCASSPSGSGGLNEQFFGPGTRLTVL.

This chain joins TRBV12-5 and TRBJ1-3; D not certain. V lost 5 bases and J 10 bases, leaving 15 bases between the germline ends. In germline, CDR1 is LGHNT, CDR2 FRNRAP. This CDR3 spans 13 amino acids. CDR3 sequence reads: CASGPLLLGTIYF. CDR3 DNA: TGTGCTAGTGGTCCCCTCCTTTTAGGGACCATATATTTT.

The chain recombines TRBV13 with TRBJ1-1, with D possibly being TRBD1 (6 bases). This CDR3 contains 15 residues. CDR1 is PRHDT and CDR2 is FYEKMQ in the germline V gene (reference sequence). Trimming cost V 6 bases and J 3 bases, with 17 bases left between them. CDR3 DNA sequence: TGTGCCAGCAGTTACAGGGCCTACTGGGACACTGAAGCTTTCTTT. Its translation: CASSYRAYWDTEAFF.

To note about this clonotype: The junction shows a germline mismatch at one end, possibly a read error. The rearrangement uses TRBV2 and TRBJ2-5; D is perhaps TRBD1 (5 bases). The CDR3 loop spans 8 amino acids. Germline V CDR1 and CDR2: SNHLY, FYNNEI. The CDR3 protein is CASKGQSF. Written as DNA, the CDR3 is TGTGCCAGCAAGGGGCAGTCCTTC.

The J gene is TRBJ2-6, the V gene TRBV3-1, with D perhaps given as TRBD1 or TRBD2 (5 bases each). V was cut by 7 bases and J by 4 bases, with 20 bases left in between. CDR3 length: 17 residues. In germline, CDR1 is LGHDT, CDR2 YNNKEL (reference sequence). CDR3 sequence reads: CASTKGTVGPGANVLTF. CDR3 nucleotide sequence: TGTGCCAGCACCAAAGGAACGGTGGGACCAGGGGCCAACGTCCTGACTTTC.

Remarks on this clonotype: At one end, the junction sequence differs from germline, possibly due to a read error. The chain combines TRBV2 with TRBJ1-4; maybe TRBD1 (5 bases). Germline assignment: CDR1 SNHLY and CDR2 FYNNEI. The CDR3 is 13 amino acids. The CDR3 region has the DNA TGTGCCAGCAGTGAATTGGGGGGTGAAAAACCGTTTTTT. Amino acids: CASSELGGEKPFF.

About this clonotype itself: Compared with germline, one end of the junction differs, possibly owing to a read error. The rearrangement uses TRBV7-9 and TRBJ1-6; D call uncertain. Looked up from germline, CDR1 is SEHNR and CDR2 is FQNEAQ (reference sequence). There are 14 residues in the CDR3. CDR3 loop: CASSFPVPNSPLHF. For the CDR3, the DNA is TGTGCCAGCAGCTTTCCAGTCCCCAATTCCCCCCTCCACTTT.

This clonotype came up a few times. Given a much more abundant clone one base away, this may be a read error. The rearrangement uses TRBV6-2 or TRBV6-3 and TRBJ2-7, with unresolved D. The V and J ends lost 2 bases and 6 bases respectively, with 5 bases between them. Germline V lookup: CDR1 MNHEY, CDR2 SVGEGT. The CDR3 runs to 11 residues. The CDR3 spells CASSYRVEQYF. The DNA for the CDR3 is TGTGCCAGCAGTTACAGGGTCGAGCAGTACTTC.

The chain links TRBV27 to TRBJ2-7, with 9 bases lining up with TRBD2. The germline V gene has CDR1 MNHEY and CDR2 SMNVEV (reference sequence). This CDR3 is 14 amino acids long. Unmatched junction bases numbered 5, after V lost 3 bases and J lost 5 bases. The CDR3 here is CASSFQAGGHEQYF. In nucleotides, the CDR3 is TGTGCCAGCAGTTTTCAAGCGGGGGGCCACGAGCAGTACTTC.

There are a few counts of this clonotype. The V and J genes are TRBV12-3 or TRBV12-4 and TRBJ1-1, with a weak D call TRBD1 (6 bases). The CDR3 spans 14 residues. Trimming took off 6 bases at V and 3 bases at J, with 14 bases between the two ends. DNA of the CDR3: TGTGCCAGCAGCGAACAGGGAAGGCACACTGAAGCTTTCTTT. It yields the protein CASSEQGRHTEAFF.

This clonotype occurred a few times. The J gene is TRBJ2-7, the V gene TRBV20-1; D is possibly TRBD2 (5 bases). The germline gives CDR1 DFQATT, CDR2 SNEGSKA (reference sequence). This CDR3 is built from 13 residues. The V gene lost 6 bases and the J gene lost 3 bases, with 15 bases spanning the gap. CDR3 nucleotide sequence: TGCAGTGCCCGAAGGGAGAATGGCTACGAGCAGTACTTC. Its protein product is CSARRENGYEQYF.

V usage is TRBV6-1 and J usage is TRBJ1-4, with D unresolved. V dropped 10 bases and J dropped 4 bases, with 16 bases sitting between them. Germline V lookup: CDR1 MNHNS, CDR2 SASEGT. The CDR3 length is 14 residues. The CDR3 protein is CATAREGLNEKLFF. Here the CDR3 DNA reads TGTGCCACCGCCCGGGAAGGTCTTAATGAAAAACTGTTTTTT.

This clonotype was counted between two and nine times. The chain recombines TRBV6-5 with TRBJ2-1, with TRBD1 matching over 7 bases. This CDR3 has 15 residues. Germline V CDR1 and CDR2: MNHEY, SVGAGI. V was clipped by 1 base and J by 7 bases; unmatched bases: 7. The DNA for the CDR3 is TGTGCCAGCAGTTACTACACAGGGGAGACAAATGAGCAGTTCTTC. Translated: CASSYYTGETNEQFF.

The chain has TRBV2 and TRBJ2-1; possibly TRBD1 for D (6 bases). V lost 7 bases and J 5 bases, leaving 18 bases between the germline ends. Germline loops: CDR1 SNHLY, CDR2 FYNNEI. CDR3 length equals 15 residues. CDR3 coding DNA: TGTGCCAGCAACCCCGGTAGGGGGTCCAACAATGAGCAGTTCTTC. The encoded protein is CASNPGRGSNNEQFF. Full variable domain (outside the CDR3, taken from reference TRBV2 and TRBJ2-1): EPEVTQTPSHQVTQMGQEVILRCVPISNHLYFYWYRQILGQKVEFLVSFYNNEISEKSEIFDDQFSVERPDGSNFTLKIRSTKLEDSAMYFCASNPGRGSNNEQFFGPGTRLTVL.

This clonotype came up a few times. The gene calls are TRBV12-3 or TRBV12-4 and TRBJ1-1, with D hard to call. Trimming removed 8 bases at V and 6 bases at J, with 10 bases between. CDR3 length equals 11 residues. In DNA form, the CDR3 reads TGTGCCAGCCACCGAGGTTCTGAAGCTTTCTTT. Translation gives CASHRGSEAFF.

The chain couples TRBV2 to TRBJ2-1; 10 bases map to TRBD2. CDR1 and CDR2 (germline): SNHLY, FYNNEI. V shed 5 bases, J shed 7 bases, and the junction held 8 bases outside the gene matches. This CDR3 contains 15 residues. The CDR3, as DNA: TGTGCCAGCAGTCGACTAGCGGGTGATTTAAATGAGCAGTTCTTC. Translation: CASSRLAGDLNEQFF.

This sequence joins TRBV5-1 and TRBJ2-6; D gene ambiguous. The CDR3 spans 15 residues. Trimming removed 3 bases at V and 3 bases at J, with 10 bases between. Germline values: CDR1 SGHRS, CDR2 YFSETQ. This CDR3 reads CASSSPISGANVLTF. CDR3 nucleotides: TGCGCCAGCAGCTCTCCTATAAGTGGGGCCAACGTCCTGACTTTC.

A few counts support this clonotype. Here the CDR3 DNA reads TGCGCCAGCAGCCAAGTGCAAGTCCCTGTTTGGGACAATGAGCAGTTCTTC. Translating gives CASSQVQVPVWDNEQFF. The chain uses TRBV4-1 and TRBJ2-5; D unclear. Matching the DNA end better, TRBJ2-1 makes the J call doubtful. CDR1 is MGHRA, CDR2 YSYEKL, per germline. This CDR3 region has 17 residues.

The genes are TRBV15 and TRBJ1-5; D is possibly TRBD1 (5 bases). Trimming shortened V by 1 base and J by 2 bases, and 18 bases separated the two germline ends. The length of the CDR3 is 18 residues. Looked up from germline, CDR1 is LNHNV and CDR2 is YYDKDF (reference sequence). CDR3 in amino acids: CATSRVAGGGVGNQPQHF. The CDR3 DNA follows: TGTGCCACCAGCAGAGTTGCGGGGGGGGGAGTCGGCAATCAGCCCCAGCATTTT.